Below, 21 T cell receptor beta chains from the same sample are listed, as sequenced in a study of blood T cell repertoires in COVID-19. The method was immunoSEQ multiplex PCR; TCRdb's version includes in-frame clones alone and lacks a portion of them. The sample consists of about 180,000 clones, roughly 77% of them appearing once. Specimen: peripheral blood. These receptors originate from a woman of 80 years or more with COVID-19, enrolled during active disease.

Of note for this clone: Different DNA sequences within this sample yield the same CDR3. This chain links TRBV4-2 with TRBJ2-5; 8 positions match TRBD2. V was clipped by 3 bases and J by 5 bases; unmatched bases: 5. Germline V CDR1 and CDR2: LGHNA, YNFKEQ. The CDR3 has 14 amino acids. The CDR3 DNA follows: TGTGCCAGCAGCCAGGGGACTAGAGGCGAGACCCAGTACTTC. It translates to CASSQGTRGETQYF.

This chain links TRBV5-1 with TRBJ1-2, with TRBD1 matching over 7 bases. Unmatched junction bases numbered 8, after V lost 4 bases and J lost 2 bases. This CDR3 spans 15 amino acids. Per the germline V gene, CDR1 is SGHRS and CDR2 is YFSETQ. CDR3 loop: CASSPTQGKNYGYTF. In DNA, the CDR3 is TGCGCCAGCAGCCCCACACAGGGGAAGAACTATGGCTACACCTTC.

The CDR3 sequence: CSASPTGTVYGYTF. In nucleotides, the CDR3 is TGCAGTGCTAGTCCTACCGGGACAGTCTATGGCTACACCTTC. The chain links TRBV20-1 to TRBJ1-2; 7 bases match TRBD1. The CDR3 contains 14 residues. CDR1 and CDR2 from the germline V gene are DFQATT and SNEGSKA (reference sequence). Trimming removed 3 bases from V and 4 bases from J; junction bases left unmatched: 8.

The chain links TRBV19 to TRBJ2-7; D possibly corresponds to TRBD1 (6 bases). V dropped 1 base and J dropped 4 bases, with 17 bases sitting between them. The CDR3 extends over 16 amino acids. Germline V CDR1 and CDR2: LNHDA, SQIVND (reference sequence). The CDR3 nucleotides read TGTGCCAGTAGTATAGCGGCTTGGGGACATCTATACGAGCAGTACTTC. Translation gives CASSIAAWGHLYEQYF.

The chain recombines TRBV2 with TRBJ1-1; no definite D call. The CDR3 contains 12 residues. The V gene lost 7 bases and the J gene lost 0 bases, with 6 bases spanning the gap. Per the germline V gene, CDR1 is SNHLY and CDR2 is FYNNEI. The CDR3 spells CASTLMNTEAFF. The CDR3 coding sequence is TGTGCCAGCACTCTAATGAACACTGAAGCTTTCTTT.

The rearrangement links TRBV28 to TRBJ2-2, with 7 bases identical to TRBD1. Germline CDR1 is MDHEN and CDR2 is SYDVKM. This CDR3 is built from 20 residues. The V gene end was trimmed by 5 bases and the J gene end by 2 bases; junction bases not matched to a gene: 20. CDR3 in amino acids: CASSLNDGTAKKTNTGELFF. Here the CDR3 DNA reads TGTGCCAGCAGTCTCAACGACGGGACAGCAAAAAAAACTAACACCGGGGAGCTGTTTTTT.

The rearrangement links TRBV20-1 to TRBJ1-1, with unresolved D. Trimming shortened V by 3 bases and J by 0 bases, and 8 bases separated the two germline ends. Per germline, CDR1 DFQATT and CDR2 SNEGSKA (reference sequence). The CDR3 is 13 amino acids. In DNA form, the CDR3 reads TGCAGTGCTAGTAACACGTTGAACACTGAAGCTTTCTTT. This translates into CSASNTLNTEAFF.

CDR3 residues: CASSPLAGENTGELFF. The CDR3 nucleotides read TGTGCCAGCAGCCCCTTAGCAGGGGAAAACACCGGGGAGCTGTTTTTT. This chain joins TRBV9 and TRBJ2-2; D perhaps matches TRBD1 (6 bases). The CDR3 is 16 amino acids. The germline V gene encodes CDR1 SGDLS and CDR2 YYNGEE. V was shortened by 4 bases and J by 2 bases, with 15 bases between the two germline ends.

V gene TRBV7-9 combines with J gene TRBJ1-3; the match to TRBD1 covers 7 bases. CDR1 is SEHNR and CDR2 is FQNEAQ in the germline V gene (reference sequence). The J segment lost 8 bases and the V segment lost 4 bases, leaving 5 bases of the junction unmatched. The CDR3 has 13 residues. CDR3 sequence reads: CASSSRGQDTIYF. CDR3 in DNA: TGTGCCAGCAGCTCGAGGGGGCAGGACACCATATATTTT. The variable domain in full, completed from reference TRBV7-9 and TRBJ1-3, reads DTGVSQNPRHKITKRGQNVTFRCDPISEHNRLYWYRQTLGQGPEFLTYFQNEAQLEKSRLLSDRFSAERPKGSFSTLEIQRTEQGDSAMYLCASSSRGQDTIYFGEGSWLTVV.

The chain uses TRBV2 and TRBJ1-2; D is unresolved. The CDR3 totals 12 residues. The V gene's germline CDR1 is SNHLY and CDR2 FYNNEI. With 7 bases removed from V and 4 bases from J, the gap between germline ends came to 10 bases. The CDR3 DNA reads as TGTGCCAGCACCACGGGTTCCTATGGCTACACCTTC. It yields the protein CASTTGSYGYTF.

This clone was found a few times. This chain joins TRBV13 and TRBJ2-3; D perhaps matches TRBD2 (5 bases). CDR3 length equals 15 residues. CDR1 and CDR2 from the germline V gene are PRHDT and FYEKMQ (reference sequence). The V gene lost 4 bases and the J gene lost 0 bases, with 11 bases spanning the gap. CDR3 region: CASSYTGLSTDTQYF. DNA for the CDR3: TGTGCCAGCAGCTATACCGGACTTAGCACAGATACGCAGTATTTT.

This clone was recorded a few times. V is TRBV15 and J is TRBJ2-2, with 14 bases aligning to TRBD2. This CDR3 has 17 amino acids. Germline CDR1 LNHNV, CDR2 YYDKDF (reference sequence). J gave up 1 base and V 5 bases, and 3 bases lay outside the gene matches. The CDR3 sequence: CATSPGLAGENTGELFF. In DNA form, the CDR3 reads TGTGCCACCAGCCCGGGACTAGCGGGAGAGAACACCGGGGAGCTGTTTTTT.

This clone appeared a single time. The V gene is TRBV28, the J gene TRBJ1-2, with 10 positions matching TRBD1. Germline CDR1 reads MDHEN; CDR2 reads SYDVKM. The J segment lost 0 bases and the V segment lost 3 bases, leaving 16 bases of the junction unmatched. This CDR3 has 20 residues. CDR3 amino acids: CASSFPGQGPITATNYGYTF. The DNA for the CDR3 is TGTGCCAGCAGTTTCCCGGGACAGGGGCCAATCACTGCGACTAACTATGGCTACACCTTC.

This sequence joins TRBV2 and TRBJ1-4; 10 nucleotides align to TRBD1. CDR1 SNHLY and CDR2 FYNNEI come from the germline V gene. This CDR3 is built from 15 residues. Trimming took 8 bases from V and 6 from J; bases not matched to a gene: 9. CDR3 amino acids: CASGLSTGGYEKLFF. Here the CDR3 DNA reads TGTGCCAGCGGCCTCTCGACAGGGGGCTATGAAAAACTGTTTTTT.

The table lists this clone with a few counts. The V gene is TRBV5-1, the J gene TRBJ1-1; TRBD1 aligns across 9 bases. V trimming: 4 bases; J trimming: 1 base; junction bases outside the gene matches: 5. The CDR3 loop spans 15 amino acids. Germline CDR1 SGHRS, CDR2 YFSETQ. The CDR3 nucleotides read TGCGCCAGCAGCCAACGGACAGGGGAGAACACTGAAGCTTTCTTT. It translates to CASSQRTGENTEAFF. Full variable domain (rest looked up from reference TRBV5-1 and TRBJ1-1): KAGVTQTPRYLIKTRGQQVTLSCSPISGHRSVSWYQQTPGQGLQFLFEYFSETQRNKGNFPGRFSGRQFSNSRSEMNVSTLELGDSALYLCASSQRTGENTEAFFGQGTRLTVV.

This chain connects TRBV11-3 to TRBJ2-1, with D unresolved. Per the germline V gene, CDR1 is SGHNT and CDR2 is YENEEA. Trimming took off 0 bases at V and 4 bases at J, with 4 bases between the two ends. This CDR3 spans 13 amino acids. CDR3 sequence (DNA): TGTGCCAGCAGCTTAGACCTGTACAATGAGCAGTTCTTC. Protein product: CASSLDLYNEQFF.

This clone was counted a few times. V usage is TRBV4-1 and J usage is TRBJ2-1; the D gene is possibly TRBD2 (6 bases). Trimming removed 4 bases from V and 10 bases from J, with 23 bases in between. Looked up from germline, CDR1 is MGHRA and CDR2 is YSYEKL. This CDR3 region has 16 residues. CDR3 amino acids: CASSLEVAVSRGEQFF. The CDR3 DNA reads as TGCGCCAGCAGCCTTGAGGTAGCGGTGAGTCGGGGCGAGCAGTTCTTC.

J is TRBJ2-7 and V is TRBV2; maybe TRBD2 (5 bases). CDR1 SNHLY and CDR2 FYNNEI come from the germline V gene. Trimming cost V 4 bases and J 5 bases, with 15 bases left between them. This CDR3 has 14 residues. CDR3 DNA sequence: TGTGCCAGCAGTGGGTGGCAGCCCGGGGACGAGCAGTACTTC. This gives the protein CASSGWQPGDEQYF.

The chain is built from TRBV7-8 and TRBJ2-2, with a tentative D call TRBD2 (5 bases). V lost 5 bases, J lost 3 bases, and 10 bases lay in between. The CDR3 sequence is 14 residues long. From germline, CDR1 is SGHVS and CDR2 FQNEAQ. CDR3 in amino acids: CASSSGLYTGELFF. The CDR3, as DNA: TGTGCCAGCAGCAGCGGACTGTACACCGGGGAGCTGTTTTTT.

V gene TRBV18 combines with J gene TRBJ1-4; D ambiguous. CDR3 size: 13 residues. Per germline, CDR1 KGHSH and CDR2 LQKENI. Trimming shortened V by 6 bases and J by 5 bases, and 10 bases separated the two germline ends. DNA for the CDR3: TGTGCCAGCTCTCGGGCGGGGAATGAAAAACTGTTTTTT. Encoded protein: CASSRAGNEKLFF.

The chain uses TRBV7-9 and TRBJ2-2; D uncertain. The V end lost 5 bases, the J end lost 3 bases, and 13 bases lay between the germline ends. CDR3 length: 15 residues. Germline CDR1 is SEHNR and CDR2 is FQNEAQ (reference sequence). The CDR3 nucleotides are TGTGCCAGCAGCCCACTCTACGGTCACACCGGGGAGCTGTTTTTT. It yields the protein CASSPLYGHTGELFF.